This is a list of T cell receptor beta chains from one sample in a study of cytomegalovirus exposure and HLA in healthy donors. TCRdb's copy holds only in-frame clones and misses some; the assay was immunoSEQ multiplex PCR. Of about 200,000 clones in the sample, 70% to 90% were seen once. What was sequenced was PBMCs. Receptors originate from a woman in her 30s in good health and CMV-seronegative. The CDR3 runs from the conserved cysteine through the conserved F or W. The order of the fields is J gene, D gene, clone size, V gene, CDR3 DNA, CDR3 protein. The D gene is left open where the match is weak. Part of the rows lack a size; the others show once, few, many or a class for expanded clones.

TRBJ2-2 TRBD1 once TRBV7-9 TGTGCCAGCAGCTCGACAGGGACCGGGGAGCTGTTTTTT CASSSTGTGELFF
TRBJ2-2 - - TRBV5-1 TGCGCCAGCAGCTTGGCGAGGTTGTCGGAGAACACCGGGGAGCTGTTTTTT CASSLARLSENTGELFF
TRBJ1-1 TRBD1 few TRBV5-1 TGCGCCAGCAGCCTAAACAGGGGCGAAAATGAAGCTTTCTTT CASSLNRGENEAFF
TRBJ1-3 - - TRBV6-5 TGTGCCAGCAGTTACTCGAGCCTCTCTGGAAACACCATATATTTT CASSYSSLSGNTIYF
TRBJ1-6 TRBD1 - TRBV6-5 TGTGCCAGCACCCTGGACAGGGTTGTCTCACCCCTCCACTTT CASTLDRVVSPLHF
TRBJ1-3 - - TRBV6-1 TGTGCCAGCAGTGAAACAGCCTTGAGCTCTGGAAACACCATATATTTT CASSETALSSGNTIYF
TRBJ1-2 TRBD1 - TRBV10-3 TGTGCCATCAAAAATGACAGGGGTAACTATGGCTACACCTTC CAIKNDRGNYGYTF
TRBJ1-2 TRBD1 - TRBV19 TGTGCCAGTAGTGTTTCCGGGACAGGCCTCGCTAACTATGGCTACACCTTC CASSVSGTGLANYGYTF
TRBJ2-3 - - TRBV6-1 TGTGCCAGCAGTGAATCCGTTGGAGAAACAGATACGCAGTATTTT CASSESVGETDTQYF
TRBJ2-7 - once TRBV5-1 TGCGCCAGCAGCTTGAGCCTCTCCTACGAGCAGTACTTC CASSLSLSYEQYF
TRBJ2-5 TRBD1 - TRBV6-1 TGTGCCAGCAGTGATACCGGGACAGGGGGTGAGACCCAGTACTTC CASSDTGTGGETQYF
TRBJ2-3 - - TRBV19 TGTGCCACCCGAGGCCTGGAGGGCACAGATACGCAGTATTTT CATRGLEGTDTQYF